Judged by abundance, the clone carrying this T cell receptor (beta chain) is medium-sized. This specimen belongs to a study of tissue T cells after allogeneic stem cell transplantation. Sequencing used immunoSEQ multiplex PCR; TCRdb keeps in-frame clones, though not all of them. The profile shows 9,000 to 10,000 clones, around three fifths of them singletons. Specimen: tissue from the jejunum, collected at autopsy. This clonotype originated in a female donor of 60 years or more with lung cancer.

The CDR3: CASSLVSGALYEQYF. The DNA for the CDR3 is TGTGCCAGCAGCTTGGTTAGCGGGGCCCTTTACGAGCAGTACTTC. This rearrangement joins TRBV13 to TRBJ2-7; TRBD2 matches 8 bases. The CDR3 consists of 15 residues. Germline V lookup: CDR1 PRHDT, CDR2 FYEKMQ (reference sequence). The junction had 8 bases not matched to a gene; V was cut back by 3 bases and J by 4 bases.